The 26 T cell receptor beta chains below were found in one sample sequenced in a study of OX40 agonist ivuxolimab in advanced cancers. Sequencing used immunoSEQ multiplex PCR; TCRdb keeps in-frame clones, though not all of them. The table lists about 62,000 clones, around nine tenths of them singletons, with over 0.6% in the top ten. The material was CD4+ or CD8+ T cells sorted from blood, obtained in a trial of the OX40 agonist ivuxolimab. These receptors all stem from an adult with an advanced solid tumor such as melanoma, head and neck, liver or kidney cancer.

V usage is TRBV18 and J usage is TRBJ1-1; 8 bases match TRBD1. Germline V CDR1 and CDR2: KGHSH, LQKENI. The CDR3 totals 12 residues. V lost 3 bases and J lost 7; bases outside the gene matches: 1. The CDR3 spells CASSPGQVEAFF. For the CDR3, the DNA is TGTGCCAGCTCACCGGGACAGGTTGAAGCTTTCTTT.

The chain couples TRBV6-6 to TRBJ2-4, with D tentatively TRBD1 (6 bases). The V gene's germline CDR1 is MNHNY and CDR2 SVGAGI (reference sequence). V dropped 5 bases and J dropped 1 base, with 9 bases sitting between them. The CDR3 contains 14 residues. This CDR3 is CASSPDRAKNIQYF. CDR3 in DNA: TGTGCCAGCAGTCCCGACAGGGCCAAAAACATTCAGTACTTC.

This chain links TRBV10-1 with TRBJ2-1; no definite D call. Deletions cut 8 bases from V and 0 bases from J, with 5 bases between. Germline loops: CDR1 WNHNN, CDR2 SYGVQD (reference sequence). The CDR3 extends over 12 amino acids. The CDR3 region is CASGISYNEQFF. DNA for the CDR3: TGCGCCAGCGGAATCTCCTACAATGAGCAGTTCTTC.

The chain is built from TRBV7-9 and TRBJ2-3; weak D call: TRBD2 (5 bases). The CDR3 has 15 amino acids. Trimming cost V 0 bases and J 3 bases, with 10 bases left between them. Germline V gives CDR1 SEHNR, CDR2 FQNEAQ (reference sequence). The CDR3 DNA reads TGTGCCAGCAGCTTAGCCCGGGGATGGACAGATACGCAGTATTTT. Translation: CASSLARGWTDTQYF.

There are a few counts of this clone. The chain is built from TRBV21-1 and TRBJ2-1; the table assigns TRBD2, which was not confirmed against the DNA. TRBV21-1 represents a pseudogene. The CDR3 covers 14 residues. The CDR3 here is CASSKDQRPHEQFF. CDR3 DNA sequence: TGTGCCAGCAGCAAAGACCAGCGGCCCCATGAGCAGTTCTTC.

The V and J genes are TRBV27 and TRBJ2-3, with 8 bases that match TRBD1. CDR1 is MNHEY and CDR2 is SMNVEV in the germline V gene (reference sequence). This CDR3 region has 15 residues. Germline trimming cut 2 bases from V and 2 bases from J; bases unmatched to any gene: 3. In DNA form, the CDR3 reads TGTGCCAGCAGTTTAGGACAGGGATACACAGATACGCAGTATTTT. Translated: CASSLGQGYTDTQYF.

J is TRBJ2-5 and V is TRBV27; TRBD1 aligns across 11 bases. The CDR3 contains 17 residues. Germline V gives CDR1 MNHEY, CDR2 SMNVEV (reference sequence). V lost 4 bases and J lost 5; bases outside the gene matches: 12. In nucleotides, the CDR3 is TGTGCCAGCAGTTCAGGACAGGGGGCCAATAGGTGGGAGACCCAGTACTTC. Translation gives CASSSGQGANRWETQYF.

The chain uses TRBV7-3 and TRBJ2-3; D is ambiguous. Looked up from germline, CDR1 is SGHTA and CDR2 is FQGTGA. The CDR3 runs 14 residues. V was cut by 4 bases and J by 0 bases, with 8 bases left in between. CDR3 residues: CASSSGYSTDTQYF. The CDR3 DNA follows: TGTGCCAGCAGCTCGGGCTATAGCACAGATACGCAGTATTTT.

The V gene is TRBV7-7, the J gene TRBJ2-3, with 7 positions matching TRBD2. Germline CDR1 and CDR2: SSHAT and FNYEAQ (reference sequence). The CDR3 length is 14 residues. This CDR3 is CASSVGGSADTQYF. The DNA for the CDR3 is TGTGCTAGCTCCGTGGGGGGGAGTGCAGATACGCAGTATTTT.

DNA of the CDR3: TGTGCCAGTAGTGGGGGCAGGGCCACCGGGGAGCTGTTTTTT. Its protein product is CASSGGRATGELFF. This chain uses TRBV19 with TRBJ2-2, with D perhaps matching TRBD1 (6 bases). The CDR3 consists of 14 residues. The germline V and J ends were trimmed by 5 bases and 4 bases, with 11 bases remaining between them. CDR1 and CDR2 (germline): LNHDA, SQIVND (reference sequence).

The CDR3 is CASSFDNTGELFF. CDR3 DNA: TGTGCCAGCAGCTTTGATAACACCGGGGAGCTGTTTTTT. The chain employs TRBV5-5 and TRBJ2-2, with D unclear. Germline CDR1 is SGHKS and CDR2 is YYEKEE (reference sequence). The CDR3 loop spans 13 amino acids. With 2 bases removed from V and 2 bases from J, the gap between germline ends came to 4 bases.

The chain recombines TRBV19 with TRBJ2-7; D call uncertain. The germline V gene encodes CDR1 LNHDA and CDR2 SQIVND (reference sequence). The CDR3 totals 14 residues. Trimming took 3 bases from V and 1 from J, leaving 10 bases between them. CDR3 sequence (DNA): TGTGCCAGTAGTATCAGCTCAGCATCCTACGAGCAGTACTTC. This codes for CASSISSASYEQYF. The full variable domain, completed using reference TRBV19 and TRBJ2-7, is DGGITQSPKYLFRKEGQNVTLSCEQNLNHDAMYWYRQDPGQGLRLIYYSQIVNDFQKGDIAEGYSVSREKKESFPLTVTSAQKNPTAFYLCASSISSASYEQYFGPGTRLTVT.

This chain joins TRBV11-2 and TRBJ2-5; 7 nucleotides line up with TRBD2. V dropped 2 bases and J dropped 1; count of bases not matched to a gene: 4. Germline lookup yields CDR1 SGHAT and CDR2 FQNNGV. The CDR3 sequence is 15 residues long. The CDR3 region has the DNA TGTGCCAGCAGCTTAAATCCTAGCGGCCAAGAGACCCAGTACTTC. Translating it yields CASSLNPSGQETQYF. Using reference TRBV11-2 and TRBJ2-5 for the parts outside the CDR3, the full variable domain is EAGVAQSPRYKIIEKRQSVAFWCNPISGHATLYWYQQILGQGPKLLIQFQNNGVVDDSQLPKDRFSAERLKGVDSTLKIQPAKLEDSAVYLCASSLNPSGQETQYFGPGTRLLVL.

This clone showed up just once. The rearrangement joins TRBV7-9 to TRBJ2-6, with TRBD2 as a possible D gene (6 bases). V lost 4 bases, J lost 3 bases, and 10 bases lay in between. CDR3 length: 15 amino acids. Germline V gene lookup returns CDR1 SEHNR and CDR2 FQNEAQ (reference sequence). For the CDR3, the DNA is TGTGCCAGCAGCTCCCAGGGAGGTGGGGCCAACGTCCTGACTTTC. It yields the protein CASSSQGGGANVLTF.

CDR3 amino acids: CASSPGRQGWTEAFF. The CDR3 DNA is TGTGCCAGCTCACCTGGTAGACAGGGATGGACTGAAGCTTTCTTT. The chain has TRBV18 and TRBJ1-1; TRBD1 agrees at 7 bases. The CDR3 spans 15 residues. The germline V gene encodes CDR1 KGHSH and CDR2 LQKENI. Trimming took 3 bases from V and 5 from J; bases not matched to a gene: 9.

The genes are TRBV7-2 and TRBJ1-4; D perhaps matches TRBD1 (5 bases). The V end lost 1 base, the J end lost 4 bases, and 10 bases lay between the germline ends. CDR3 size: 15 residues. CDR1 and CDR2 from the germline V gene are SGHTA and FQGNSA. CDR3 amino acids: CASSLGRGGNEKLFF. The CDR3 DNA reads TGTGCCAGCAGCTTAGGACGGGGGGGTAATGAAAAACTGTTTTTT.

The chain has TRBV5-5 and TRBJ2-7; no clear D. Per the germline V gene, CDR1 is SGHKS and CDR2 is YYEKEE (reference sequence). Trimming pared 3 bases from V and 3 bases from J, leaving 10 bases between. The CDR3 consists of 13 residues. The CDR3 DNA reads TGTGCCAGCAGCTCTAACACCGGCTACGAGCAGTACTTC. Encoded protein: CASSSNTGYEQYF.

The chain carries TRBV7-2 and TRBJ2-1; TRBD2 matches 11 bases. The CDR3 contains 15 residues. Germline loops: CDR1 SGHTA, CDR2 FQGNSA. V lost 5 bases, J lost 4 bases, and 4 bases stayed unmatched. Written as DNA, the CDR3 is TGTGCCAGCAGCCCGACTAGCGGGGCTTACAATGAGCAGTTCTTC. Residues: CASSPTSGAYNEQFF.

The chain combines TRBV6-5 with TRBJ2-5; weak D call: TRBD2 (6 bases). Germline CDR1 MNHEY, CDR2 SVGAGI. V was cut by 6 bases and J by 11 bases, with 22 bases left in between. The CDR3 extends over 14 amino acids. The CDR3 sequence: CASRRDGLLGEQYF. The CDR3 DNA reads TGTGCCAGCAGGAGGGACGGACTATTAGGGGAGCAGTACTTC.

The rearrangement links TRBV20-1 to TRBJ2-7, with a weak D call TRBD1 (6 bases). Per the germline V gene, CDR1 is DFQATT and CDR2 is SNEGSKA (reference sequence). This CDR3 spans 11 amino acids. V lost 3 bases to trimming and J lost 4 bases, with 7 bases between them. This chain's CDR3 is CSASGQYEQYF. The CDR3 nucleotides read TGCAGTGCTAGTGGACAGTACGAGCAGTACTTC.

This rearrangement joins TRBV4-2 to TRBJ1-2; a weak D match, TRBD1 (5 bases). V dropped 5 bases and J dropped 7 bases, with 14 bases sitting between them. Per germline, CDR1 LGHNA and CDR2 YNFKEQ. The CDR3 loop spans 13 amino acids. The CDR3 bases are TGTGCCAGCAGCAAGTTCGGGGGTCCTGGCTACACCTTC. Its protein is CASSKFGGPGYTF.

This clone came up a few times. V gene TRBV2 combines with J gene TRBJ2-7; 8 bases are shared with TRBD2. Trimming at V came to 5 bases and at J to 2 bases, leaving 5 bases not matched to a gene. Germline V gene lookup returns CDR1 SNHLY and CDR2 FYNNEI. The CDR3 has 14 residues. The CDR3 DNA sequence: TGTGCCAGCAGTTTTAGCGGGGTCACCTACGAGCAGTACTTC. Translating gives CASSFSGVTYEQYF. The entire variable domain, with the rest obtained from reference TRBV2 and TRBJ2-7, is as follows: EPEVTQTPSHQVTQMGQEVILRCVPISNHLYFYWYRQILGQKVEFLVSFYNNEISEKSEIFDDQFSVERPDGSNFTLKIRSTKLEDSAMYFCASSFSGVTYEQYFGPGTRLTVT.

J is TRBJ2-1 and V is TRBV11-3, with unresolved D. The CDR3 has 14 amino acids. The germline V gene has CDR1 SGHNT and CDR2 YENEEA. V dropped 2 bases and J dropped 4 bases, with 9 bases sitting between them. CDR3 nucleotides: TGTGCCAGCAGCTTACATTCGGCATACAATGAGCAGTTCTTC. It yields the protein CASSLHSAYNEQFF.

The CDR3 here is CASSGATSGRYNEQFF. In DNA, the CDR3 is TGTGCCAGCAGCGGGGCCACTAGCGGAAGATACAATGAGCAGTTCTTC. The rearrangement joins TRBV11-2 to TRBJ2-1, with TRBD2 matching 8 bases. Trimming removed 5 bases from V and 4 bases from J; junction bases left unmatched: 10. This CDR3 contains 16 residues. The germline CDR1 and CDR2 sequences are SGHAT and FQNNGV. Full variable domain (rest looked up from reference TRBV11-2 and TRBJ2-1): EAGVAQSPRYKIIEKRQSVAFWCNPISGHATLYWYQQILGQGPKLLIQFQNNGVVDDSQLPKDRFSAERLKGVDSTLKIQPAKLEDSAVYLCASSGATSGRYNEQFFGPGTRLTVL.

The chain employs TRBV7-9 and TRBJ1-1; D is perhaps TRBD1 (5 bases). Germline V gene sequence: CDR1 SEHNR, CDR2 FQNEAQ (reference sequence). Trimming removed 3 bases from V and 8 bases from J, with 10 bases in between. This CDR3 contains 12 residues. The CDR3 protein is CASSFQGPEAFF. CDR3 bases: TGTGCCAGCAGCTTTCAGGGACCCGAAGCTTTCTTT.

The CDR3 here is CASSLVGRTTEAFF. CDR3 nucleotides: TGTGCCAGCAGTTTAGTCGGCCGAACCACTGAAGCTTTCTTT. The V gene is TRBV28, the J gene TRBJ1-1; D call uncertain. V lost 2 bases and J lost 4, with 11 bases in between. Germline CDR1 and CDR2: MDHEN and SYDVKM. CDR3 length: 14 residues.